These 26 T cell receptor beta chains were sequenced from one sample in a study of OX40 agonist ivuxolimab in advanced cancers. The data were produced by immunoSEQ multiplex PCR, yet TCRdb's version contains in-frame clones alone and is incomplete. The table has 60,000 to 70,000 clones, more than 70% seen once. The starting material was CD4+ or CD8+ T cells sorted from blood, obtained in a trial of the OX40 agonist ivuxolimab. The receptor source for this set is an adult with an advanced solid tumor such as melanoma, head and neck, liver or kidney cancer.

The chain couples TRBV4-1 to TRBJ2-2; TRBD2 matches 11 bases. V was clipped by 6 bases and J by 5 bases; unmatched bases: 14. CDR1 is MGHRA and CDR2 is YSYEKL in the germline V gene. The CDR3 is made up of 18 amino acids. CDR3 sequence: CASRYAPLAGGGTGELFF. In DNA, the CDR3 is TGCGCCAGCAGGTACGCGCCTCTAGCGGGAGGCGGGACCGGGGAGCTGTTTTTT.

The chain carries TRBV28 and TRBJ1-3; D ambiguous. The CDR3 spans 13 residues. Trimming shortened V by 6 bases and J by 7 bases, and 13 bases separated the two germline ends. Germline V gives CDR1 MDHEN, CDR2 SYDVKM. The CDR3 region is CASRWTHGNTIYF. The DNA of the CDR3 is TGTGCCAGCAGGTGGACCCATGGGAACACCATATATTTT. Full variable domain (missing parts from reference TRBV28 and TRBJ1-3): DVKVTQSSRYLVKRTGEKVFLECVQDMDHENMFWYRQDPGLGLRLIYFSYDVKMKEKGDIPEGYSVSREKKERFSLILESASTNQTSMYLCASRWTHGNTIYFGEGSWLTVV.

The chain has TRBV7-9 and TRBJ2-2; D might be TRBD2 (5 bases). In germline, CDR1 is SEHNR, CDR2 FQNEAQ (reference sequence). Trimming removed 6 bases from V and 5 bases from J, with 10 bases in between. The CDR3 length is 13 residues. The CDR3 nucleotides are TGTGCCAGCAGAATGGGAGCTACCGGGGAGCTGTTTTTT. Translated: CASRMGATGELFF.

This clone was found a few times. The chain combines TRBV28 with TRBJ1-2; D unclear. Trimming removed 4 bases at V and 8 bases at J, with 17 bases between. The CDR3 loop spans 14 amino acids. CDR1 is MDHEN and CDR2 is SYDVKM in the germline V gene. The DNA of the CDR3 is TGTGCCAGCAGTTGGCCAGCGACACCTCGGGGCTACACCTTC. This encodes CASSWPATPRGYTF.

The chain combines TRBV11-2 with TRBJ1-2, with TRBD1 identical over 12 bases. From germline, CDR1 is SGHAT and CDR2 FQNNGV. The CDR3 spans 17 residues. V was clipped by 5 bases and J by 8 bases; unmatched bases: 15. Here the CDR3 reads CASSPSGTGGVGLGYTF. The DNA of the CDR3 is TGTGCCAGCAGCCCCTCCGGGACAGGGGGCGTCGGGTTGGGCTACACCTTC.

The chain uses TRBV7-2 and TRBJ2-7; D not resolved. This CDR3 comprises 12 residues. V was cut by 4 bases and J by 6 bases, with 10 bases left in between. CDR1 and CDR2 (germline): SGHTA, FQGNSA. The CDR3 reads CASSSTAIEQYF. DNA for the CDR3: TGTGCCAGCAGCTCGACGGCTATCGAGCAGTACTTC.

The gene calls are TRBV6-5 and TRBJ1-5, with D maybe TRBD1 (5 bases). There are 15 residues in the CDR3. From germline, CDR1 is MNHEY and CDR2 SVGAGI. V shed 0 bases and J shed 6 bases, with 12 bases lying between them. CDR3 nucleotides: TGTGCCAGCAGTTACTCGCCAAGGGGTGGTCAGCCCCAGCATTTT. The encoded protein is CASSYSPRGGQPQHF.

DNA of the CDR3: TGTGCCAGCAGTGGGGCAAAGGGGGCGTCGGGCTACACCTTC. Translated, it gives CASSGAKGASGYTF. The chain has TRBV28 and TRBJ1-2; 7 nucleotides line up with TRBD1. The V segment lost 5 bases and the J segment 8 bases; nucleotides outside the gene matches: 11. The CDR3 totals 14 residues. Germline CDR1 MDHEN, CDR2 SYDVKM.

The rearrangement links TRBV2 to TRBJ2-3; D gene ambiguous. Germline V gene lookup returns CDR1 SNHLY and CDR2 FYNNEI. This CDR3 is 14 amino acids long. Trimming took off 2 bases at V and 1 base at J, with 7 bases between the two ends. This CDR3 reads CASSESDRTDTQYF. Here the CDR3 DNA reads TGTGCCAGCAGTGAATCGGACCGCACAGATACGCAGTATTTT.

This rearrangement joins TRBV5-1 to TRBJ2-7; TRBD1 matches 7 bases. With V trimmed by 4 bases and J by 3 bases, 10 bases remained unmatched. CDR1 and CDR2 from the germline V gene are SGHRS and YFSETQ. The length of the CDR3 is 15 residues. This CDR3 is CASSGLEGGGYEQYF. CDR3 DNA sequence: TGCGCCAGCAGCGGCCTAGAAGGGGGCGGCTACGAGCAGTACTTC.

This sequence joins TRBV12-5 and TRBJ2-5, with D tentatively TRBD1 or TRBD2 (5 bases each). Per the germline V gene, CDR1 is LGHNT and CDR2 is FRNRAP. Trimming shortened V by 1 base and J by 9 bases, and 12 bases separated the two germline ends. This CDR3 is built from 13 residues. In nucleotides, the CDR3 is TGTGCTAGTGGTTTGGGAAACCGGGACCCCCAGTACTTC. Translated: CASGLGNRDPQYF.

The rearrangement links TRBV6-6 to TRBJ1-5; 7 nucleotides align to TRBD1. This CDR3 region has 13 residues. Germline V gene lookup returns CDR1 MNHNY and CDR2 SVGAGI (reference sequence). V dropped 6 bases and J dropped 11; count of bases not matched to a gene: 10. The CDR3: CASRNAGGSAQHF. The CDR3 nucleotides read TGTGCCAGCAGAAATGCAGGGGGATCGGCCCAGCATTTT.

This sequence joins TRBV18 and TRBJ1-1; 9 bases fit TRBD1. The V gene's germline CDR1 is KGHSH and CDR2 LQKENI. Trimming cost V 0 bases and J 10 bases; bases outside gene matches: 9. This CDR3 comprises 15 residues. DNA for the CDR3: TGTGCCAGCTCACCACCTTGGGACAGGGATTTACTAGCTTTCTTT. Encoded protein: CASSPPWDRDLLAFF.

The chain joins TRBV4-2 to TRBJ1-5, with a tentative D call TRBD1 (5 bases). This CDR3 is 14 amino acids long. V was shortened by 4 bases and J by 2 bases, with 9 bases between the two germline ends. CDR1 is LGHNA and CDR2 is YNFKEQ in the germline V gene. The CDR3 nucleotides read TGTGCCAGCAGCCGGGACGGGGGCAATCAGCCCCAGCATTTT. Amino acid sequence: CASSRDGGNQPQHF.

The chain joins TRBV12-5 to TRBJ2-7, with D perhaps matching TRBD1 or TRBD2 (5 bases each). CDR1 is LGHNT and CDR2 is FRNRAP in the germline V gene. The CDR3 is 13 amino acids. Trimming took off 7 bases at V and 3 bases at J, with 13 bases between the two ends. The CDR3 sequence is CASARDHLYEQYF. The CDR3 region has the DNA TGTGCTAGTGCGAGGGACCATCTCTACGAGCAGTACTTC.

The rearrangement uses TRBV25-1 and TRBJ2-1, with 8 positions matching TRBD2. Germline trimming cut 1 base from V and 1 base from J; bases unmatched to any gene: 3. CDR1 is MGHDK and CDR2 is SYGVNS in the germline V gene. This CDR3 has 16 residues. The CDR3 sequence: CASSELSSGSYNEQFF. CDR3 nucleotide sequence: TGTGCCAGCAGTGAATTATCTAGCGGGTCCTACAATGAGCAGTTCTTC.

This chain uses TRBV12-5 with TRBJ1-3; D gene uncertain. This CDR3 spans 11 amino acids. Trimming shortened V by 3 bases and J by 7 bases, and 4 bases separated the two germline ends. In germline, CDR1 is LGHNT, CDR2 FRNRAP. CDR3 coding DNA: TGTGCTAGTGGTTTTGGCAACACCATATATTTT. Residues: CASGFGNTIYF.

The rearrangement links TRBV7-3 to TRBJ1-5; 7 positions agree with TRBD1. J lost 0 bases, V lost 5 bases, and 13 bases had no gene match. CDR3 length: 18 amino acids. The germline V gene encodes CDR1 SGHTA and CDR2 FQGTGA. The CDR3 DNA sequence: TGTGCCAGCAGCCCGGTACGGGGACAGAGTATTAGCAATCAGCCCCAGCATTTT. This codes for CASSPVRGQSISNQPQHF.

V usage is TRBV4-2 and J usage is TRBJ1-2, with 9 nucleotides matching TRBD1. V was clipped by 4 bases and J by 1 base; unmatched bases: 16. Germline loops: CDR1 LGHNA, CDR2 YNFKEQ. The CDR3 totals 19 residues. CDR3 bases: TGTGCCAGCAGCCTCATATGGGGACAGGGTACCGGTGGTAACTATGGCTACACCTTC. This translates into CASSLIWGQGTGGNYGYTF.

This clone was observed a single time. The V gene is TRBV7-9, the J gene TRBJ2-5, with D unresolved. The CDR3 sequence is 12 residues long. V was pared by 5 bases and J by 7 bases, with 11 bases between. CDR1 SEHNR and CDR2 FQNEAQ come from the germline V gene (reference sequence). The CDR3 bases are TGTGCCAGCAGCCCCGCGCTAGGGACCCAGTACTTC. Translation: CASSPALGTQYF.

The V and J genes are TRBV19 and TRBJ1-5; 7 nucleotides agree with TRBD1. V was pared by 4 bases and J by 2 bases, with 2 bases of the junction left unmatched. This CDR3 spans 14 amino acids. CDR1 and CDR2 from the germline V gene are LNHDA and SQIVND (reference sequence). CDR3 loop: CASSTGGGNQPQHF. CDR3 bases: TGTGCCAGTAGTACAGGGGGAGGCAATCAGCCCCAGCATTTT.

This sequence joins TRBV4-3 and TRBJ2-7, with D possibly TRBD2 on 6 matching bases. The CDR3 is 13 amino acids. CDR1 and CDR2 from the germline V gene are LGHNA and YSLEER. V dropped 0 bases and J dropped 6 bases, with 9 bases sitting between them. The CDR3 nucleotides read TGCGCCAGCAGCCAAGACGGGAGCTCCGAGCAGTACTTC. This gives the protein CASSQDGSSEQYF.

This chain uses TRBV5-8 with TRBJ2-1; possibly TRBD1 for D (5 bases). The CDR3 sequence is 15 residues long. V was trimmed by 4 bases and J by 6 bases, leaving 17 bases between them. Germline V gene sequence: CDR1 SGHTS, CDR2 YDEGEE. In DNA, the CDR3 is TGTGCCAGCAGCGGGGCCCTGCGGCAGGGCAATGAGCAGTTCTTC. It encodes CASSGALRQGNEQFF.

The chain is built from TRBV28 and TRBJ2-3; TRBD2 aligns across 10 bases. Germline V gene sequence: CDR1 MDHEN, CDR2 SYDVKM. J was trimmed by 4 bases and V by 5 bases; bases with no gene match: 6. The CDR3 has 15 amino acids. CDR3 in DNA: TGTGCCAGCAGTGCAGCGGGAGGGTACCCAGATACGCAGTATTTT. Translating gives CASSAAGGYPDTQYF.

The chain employs TRBV6-1 and TRBJ1-5; 11 bases map to TRBD1. CDR1 MNHNS and CDR2 SASEGT come from the germline V gene. V lost 3 bases and J lost 5; bases outside the gene matches: 3. The CDR3 is 15 residues long. CDR3 in amino acids: CASSDRDRGDQPQHF. The CDR3 coding sequence is TGTGCCAGCAGTGACCGGGACAGGGGGGATCAGCCCCAGCATTTT.

The J gene is TRBJ2-5, the V gene TRBV4-1; D not resolved. The CDR3 runs to 13 residues. The V end lost 1 base, the J end lost 2 bases, and 5 bases lay between the germline ends. CDR1 and CDR2 from the germline V gene are MGHRA and YSYEKL. CDR3 DNA sequence: TGCGCCAGCAGCCAAGGAAGTCAAGAGACCCAGTACTTC. Translated: CASSQGSQETQYF.